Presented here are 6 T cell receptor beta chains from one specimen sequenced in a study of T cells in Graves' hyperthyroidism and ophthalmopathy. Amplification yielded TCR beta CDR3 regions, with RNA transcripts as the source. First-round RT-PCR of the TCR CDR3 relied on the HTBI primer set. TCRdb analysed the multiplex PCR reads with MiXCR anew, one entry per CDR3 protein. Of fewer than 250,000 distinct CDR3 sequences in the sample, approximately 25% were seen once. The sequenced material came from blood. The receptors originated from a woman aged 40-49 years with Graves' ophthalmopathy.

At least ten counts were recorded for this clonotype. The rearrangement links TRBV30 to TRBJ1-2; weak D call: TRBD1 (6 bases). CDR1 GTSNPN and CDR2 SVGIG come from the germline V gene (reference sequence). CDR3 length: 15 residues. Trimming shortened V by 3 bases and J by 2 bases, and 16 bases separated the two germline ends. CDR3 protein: CAWRHPDRDNYGYTF. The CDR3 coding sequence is TGTGCCTGGAGGCACCCGGACAGAGACAACTATGGCTACACCTTC.

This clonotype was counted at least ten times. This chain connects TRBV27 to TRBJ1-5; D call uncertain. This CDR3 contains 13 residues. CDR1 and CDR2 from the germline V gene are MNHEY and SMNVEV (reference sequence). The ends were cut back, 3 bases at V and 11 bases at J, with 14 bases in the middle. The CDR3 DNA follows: TGTGCCAGCAGTTTCGGTGGTGCGGAGGCCCAGCATTTT. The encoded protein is CASSFGGAEAQHF.

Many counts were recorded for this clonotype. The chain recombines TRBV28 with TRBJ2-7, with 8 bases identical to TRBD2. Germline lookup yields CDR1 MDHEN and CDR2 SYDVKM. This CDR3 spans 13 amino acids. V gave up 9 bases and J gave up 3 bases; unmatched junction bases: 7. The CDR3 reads CASGGRRVYEQYF. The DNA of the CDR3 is TGTGCCAGTGGCGGGAGGAGGGTCTACGAGCAGTACTTC.

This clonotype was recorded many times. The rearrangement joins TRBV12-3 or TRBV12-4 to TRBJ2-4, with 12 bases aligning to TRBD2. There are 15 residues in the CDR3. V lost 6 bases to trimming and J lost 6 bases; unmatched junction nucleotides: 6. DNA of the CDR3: TGTGCCAGCAGCCCCTCTAGCGGGAGGGGAAACATTCAGTACTTC. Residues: CASSPSSGRGNIQYF.

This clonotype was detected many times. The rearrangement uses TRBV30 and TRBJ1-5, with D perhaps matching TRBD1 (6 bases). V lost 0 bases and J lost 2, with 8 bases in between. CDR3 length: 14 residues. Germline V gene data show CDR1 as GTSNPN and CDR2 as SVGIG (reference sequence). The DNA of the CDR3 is TGTGCCTGGAGTGTGGGGGCGGGCAATCAGCCCCAGCATTTT. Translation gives CAWSVGAGNQPQHF.

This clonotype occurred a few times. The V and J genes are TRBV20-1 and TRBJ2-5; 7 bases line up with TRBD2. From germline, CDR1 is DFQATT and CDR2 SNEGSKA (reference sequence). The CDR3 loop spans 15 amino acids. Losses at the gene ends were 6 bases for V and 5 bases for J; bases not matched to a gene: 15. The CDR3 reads CSAPDRLAARETQYF. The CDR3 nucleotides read TGCAGTGCCCCGGATCGACTAGCAGCTAGGGAGACCCAGTACTTC.